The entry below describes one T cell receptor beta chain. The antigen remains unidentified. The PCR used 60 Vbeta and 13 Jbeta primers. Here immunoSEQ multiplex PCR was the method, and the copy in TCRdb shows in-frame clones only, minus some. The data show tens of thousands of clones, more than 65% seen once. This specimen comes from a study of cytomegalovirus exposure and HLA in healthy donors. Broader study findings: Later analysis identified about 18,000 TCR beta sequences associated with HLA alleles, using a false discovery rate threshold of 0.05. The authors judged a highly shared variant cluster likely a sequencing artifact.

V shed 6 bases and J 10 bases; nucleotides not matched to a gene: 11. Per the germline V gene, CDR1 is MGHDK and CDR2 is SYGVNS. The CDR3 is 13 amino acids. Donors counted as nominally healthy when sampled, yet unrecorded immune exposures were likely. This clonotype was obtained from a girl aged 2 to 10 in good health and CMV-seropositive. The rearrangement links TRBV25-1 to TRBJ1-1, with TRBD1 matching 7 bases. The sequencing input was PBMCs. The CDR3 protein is CASRDRQGAGAFF. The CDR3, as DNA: TGTGCCAGCAGGGACAGACAGGGAGCCGGAGCTTTCTTT.